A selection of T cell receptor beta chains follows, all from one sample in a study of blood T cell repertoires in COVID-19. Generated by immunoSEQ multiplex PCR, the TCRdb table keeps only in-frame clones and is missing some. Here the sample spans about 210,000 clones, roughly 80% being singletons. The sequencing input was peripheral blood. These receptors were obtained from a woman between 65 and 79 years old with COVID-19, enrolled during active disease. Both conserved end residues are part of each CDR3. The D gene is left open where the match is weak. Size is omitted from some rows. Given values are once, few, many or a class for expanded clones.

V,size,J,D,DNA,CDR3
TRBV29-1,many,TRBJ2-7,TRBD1,TGCAGCGTCGAACAGGGGGCTACATACGAGCAGTACTTC,CSVEQGATYEQYF
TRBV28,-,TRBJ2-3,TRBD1,TGTGCCAGCCTCAAAGGGGGCAGGGCACCCGCAGATACGCAGTATTTT,CASLKGGRAPADTQYF
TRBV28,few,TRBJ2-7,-,TGTGCCAGCAGTTCCGCCTACGAGCAGTACTTC,CASSSAYEQYF
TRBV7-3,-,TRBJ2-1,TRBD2,TGTGCCAGCAGCCTGATGGCGGGAGGAGGGGCCAATGAGCAGTTCTTC,CASSLMAGGGANEQFF
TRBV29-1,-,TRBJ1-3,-,TGCAGCGTTCGAACGGGGGGAAACACCATATATTTT,CSVRTGGNTIYF
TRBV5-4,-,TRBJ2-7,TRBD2,TGTGCCAGCAGCCTACCGGGACTAGGGTGGCGCGAGCAGTACTTC,CASSLPGLGWREQYF
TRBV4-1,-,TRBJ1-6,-,TGCGCCAGCAGCCAAGAACAGTCGTCACCCCTCCACTTT,CASSQEQSSPLHF
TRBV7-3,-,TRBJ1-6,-,TGTGCCAGCCCCCCGGAGAATTCACCCCTCCACTTT,CASPPENSPLHF
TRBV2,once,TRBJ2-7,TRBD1,TGTGCCAGCAGTAGCCAGGGGGCGGCGTACGAGCAGTACTTC,CASSSQGAAYEQYF
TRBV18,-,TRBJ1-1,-,TGTGCCAGCTCACCAGATTTACTCACTGAAGCTTTCTTT,CASSPDLLTEAFF
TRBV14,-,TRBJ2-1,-,TGTGCCAGCAGCCAAGAATATAGCGGAAATGGGAATGAGCAGTTCTTC,CASSQEYSGNGNEQFF
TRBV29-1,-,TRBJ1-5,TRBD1,TGCAGCGTGGAACAGGGGGTTGGTCAGCCCCAGCATTTT,CSVEQGVGQPQHF
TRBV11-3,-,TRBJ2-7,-,TGTGCCAGCAGCCCGAATGATGAGGAGCAGTACTTC,CASSPNDEEQYF
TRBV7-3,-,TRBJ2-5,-,TGTGCCAGCAGCTCCCAAGGACACCCCCAAGAGACCCAGTACTTC,CASSSQGHPQETQYF
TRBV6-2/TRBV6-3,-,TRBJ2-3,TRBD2,TGTGCCAGCAGTCCCAATCTAGCGGGAGGTAGCACAGATACGCAGTATTTT,CASSPNLAGGSTDTQYF
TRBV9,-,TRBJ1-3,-,TGTGCCAGCAGCCCCGGAGGGGCTGGAAACACCATATATTTT,CASSPGGAGNTIYF
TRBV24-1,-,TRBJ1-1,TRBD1,TGTGCCACCAGTGACCCTCCTGACAGGGTCGGCCGCGCTTTCTTT,CATSDPPDRVGRAFF
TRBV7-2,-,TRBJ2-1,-,TGTGCCAGCAGCTTAAGCCCTCTACGCGGGAAATCGTCCTACAATGAGCAGTTCTTC,CASSLSPLRGKSSYNEQFF
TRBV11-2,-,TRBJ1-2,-,TGTGCCAGCAGCCTTGCGGGCTATGGCTACACCTTC,CASSLAGYGYTF
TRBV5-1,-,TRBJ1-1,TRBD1,TGCGCCAGCAGCTTAGAGGGGGCGTCCACTGAAGCTTTCTTT,CASSLEGASTEAFF
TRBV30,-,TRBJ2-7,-,TGTGCCTGGAGGGCGGGGACCCCCTACGAGCAGTACTTC,CAWRAGTPYEQYF
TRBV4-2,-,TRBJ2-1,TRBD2,TGTGCCAGCAGCCCCAGACTAGCGGGAAACGGCCTGTTGGTCAATGAGCAGTTCTTC,CASSPRLAGNGLLVNEQFF
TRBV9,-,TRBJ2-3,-,TGTGCCAGCAGCGTAGGAGAGCGTCCCACAGATACGCAGTATTTT,CASSVGERPTDTQYF
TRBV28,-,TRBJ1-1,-,TGTGCCAGCAGTTTATCCACAGGGTACGGTGAAGCTTTCTTT,CASSLSTGYGEAFF
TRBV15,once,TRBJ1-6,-,TGTGCCACCAGCAGAGATCGAGGGAGCTCCTATAATTCACCCCTCCACTTT,CATSRDRGSSYNSPLHF
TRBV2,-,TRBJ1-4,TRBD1,TGTGCCAGCAGGGAGGACAGGGGGAAACTGTTTTTT,CASREDRGKLFF
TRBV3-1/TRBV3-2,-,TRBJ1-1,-,TGTGCCAGCAGCCGAACGAGCATTGGCACTGAAGCTTTCTTT,CASSRTSIGTEAFF
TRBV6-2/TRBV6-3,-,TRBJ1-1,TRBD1,TGTGCCAGCAGTTACGAGACAGGGGGCAAGAACACTGAAGCTTTCTTT,CASSYETGGKNTEAFF
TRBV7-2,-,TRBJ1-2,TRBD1,TGTGCCAGCAGCCCTTCTCGGACAGGGAACTATGGCTACACCTTC,CASSPSRTGNYGYTF
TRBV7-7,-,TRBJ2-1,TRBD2,TGTGCCAGCAGCGCCGGGACTAACCGTGAGCAGTTCTTC,CASSAGTNREQFF
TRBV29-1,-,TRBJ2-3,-,TGCAGCGTTGCTATACTCGCCCTCCGGACTACAGATACGCAGTATTTT,CSVAILALRTTDTQYF
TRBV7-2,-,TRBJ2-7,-,TGTGCCAGCAGCTTAGTAGGGACACAATCCTACGAGCAGTACTTC,CASSLVGTQSYEQYF
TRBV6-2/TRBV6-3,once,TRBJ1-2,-,TGTGCCAGCAGTTACTACAGGGACGATGGCTACACCTTC,CASSYYRDDGYTF
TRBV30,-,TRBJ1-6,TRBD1,TGTGCCTGGAACTTCCGAGACAGGGATAATTCACCCCTCCACTTT,CAWNFRDRDNSPLHF
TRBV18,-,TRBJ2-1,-,TGTGCCAGCTCACCACCCAGACAGACCAATGAGCAGTTCTTC,CASSPPRQTNEQFF